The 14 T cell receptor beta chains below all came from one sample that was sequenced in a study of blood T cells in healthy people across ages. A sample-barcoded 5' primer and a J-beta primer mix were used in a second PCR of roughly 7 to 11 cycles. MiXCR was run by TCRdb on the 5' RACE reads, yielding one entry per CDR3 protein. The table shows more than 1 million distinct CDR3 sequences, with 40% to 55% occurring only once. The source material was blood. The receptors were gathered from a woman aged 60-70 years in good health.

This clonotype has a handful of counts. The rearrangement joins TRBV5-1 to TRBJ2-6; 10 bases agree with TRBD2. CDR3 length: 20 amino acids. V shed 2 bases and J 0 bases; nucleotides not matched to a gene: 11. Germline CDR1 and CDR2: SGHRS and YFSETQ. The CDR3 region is CASSFSSTSGSTSGANVLTF. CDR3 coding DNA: TGCGCCAGCAGCTTCTCCTCGACTAGCGGGTCTACCTCTGGGGCCAACGTCCTGACTTTC.

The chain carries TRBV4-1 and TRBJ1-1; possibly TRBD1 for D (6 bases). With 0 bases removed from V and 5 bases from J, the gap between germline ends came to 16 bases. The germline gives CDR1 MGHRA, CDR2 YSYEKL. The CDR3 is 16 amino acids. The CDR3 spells CASSQDKGGADTEAFF. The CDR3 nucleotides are TGCGCCAGCAGCCAAGATAAGGGGGGCGCCGATACTGAAGCTTTCTTT.

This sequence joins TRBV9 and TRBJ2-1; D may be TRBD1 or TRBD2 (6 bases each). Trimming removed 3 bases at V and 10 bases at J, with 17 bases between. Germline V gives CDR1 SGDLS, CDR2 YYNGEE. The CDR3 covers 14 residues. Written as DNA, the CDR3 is TGTGCCAGCAGCGAGGGGGGACGGCCCTCAGAGCAGTTCTTC. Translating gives CASSEGGRPSEQFF.

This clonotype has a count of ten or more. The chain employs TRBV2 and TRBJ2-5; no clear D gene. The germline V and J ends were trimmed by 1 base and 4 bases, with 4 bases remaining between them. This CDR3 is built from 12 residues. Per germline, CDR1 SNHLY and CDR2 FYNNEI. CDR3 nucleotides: TGTGCCAGCAGTGAAGGGGCAGAGACCCAGTACTTC. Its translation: CASSEGAETQYF.

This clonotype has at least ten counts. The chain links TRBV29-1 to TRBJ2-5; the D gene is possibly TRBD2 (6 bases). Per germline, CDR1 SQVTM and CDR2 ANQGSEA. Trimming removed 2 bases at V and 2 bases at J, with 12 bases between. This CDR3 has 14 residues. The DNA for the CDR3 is TGCAGCGTTGAACGCGGGGATGTACAAGAGACCCAGTACTTC. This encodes CSVERGDVQETQYF.

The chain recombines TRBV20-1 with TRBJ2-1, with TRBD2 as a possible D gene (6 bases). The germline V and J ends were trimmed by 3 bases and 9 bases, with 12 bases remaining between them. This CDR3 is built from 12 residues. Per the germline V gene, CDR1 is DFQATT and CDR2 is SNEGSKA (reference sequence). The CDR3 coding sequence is TGCAGTGCTAGCGGAGGGGTCTTTGAGCAGTTCTTC. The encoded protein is CSASGGVFEQFF.

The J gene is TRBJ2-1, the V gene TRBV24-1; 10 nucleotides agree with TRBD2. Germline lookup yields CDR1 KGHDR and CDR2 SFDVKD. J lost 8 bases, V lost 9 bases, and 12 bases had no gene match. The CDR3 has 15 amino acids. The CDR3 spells CATSASGRADDEQFF. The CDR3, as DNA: TGTGCCACCTCTGCCAGCGGGAGGGCCGACGATGAGCAGTTCTTC.

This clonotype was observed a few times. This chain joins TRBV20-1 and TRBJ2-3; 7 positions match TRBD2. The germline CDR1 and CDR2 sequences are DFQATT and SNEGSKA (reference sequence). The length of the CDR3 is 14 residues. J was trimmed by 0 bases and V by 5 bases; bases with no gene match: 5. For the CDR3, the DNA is TGCAGTGCTGCGGGAGCGCGGAGCACAGATACGCAGTATTTT. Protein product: CSAAGARSTDTQYF.

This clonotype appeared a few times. The CDR3 spells CASSLVGGTEQFF. CDR3 DNA sequence: TGCGCCAGCAGCTTGGTCGGGGGAACTGAGCAGTTCTTC. V is TRBV5-1 and J is TRBJ2-1; D might be TRBD2 (6 bases). The CDR3 runs to 13 residues. CDR1 and CDR2 from the germline V gene are SGHRS and YFSETQ. Trimming cost V 0 bases and J 9 bases, with 10 bases left between them.

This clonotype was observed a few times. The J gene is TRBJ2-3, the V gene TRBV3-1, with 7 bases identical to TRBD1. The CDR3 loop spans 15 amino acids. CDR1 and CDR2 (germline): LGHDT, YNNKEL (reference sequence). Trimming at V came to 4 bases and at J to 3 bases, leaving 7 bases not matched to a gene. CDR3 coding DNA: TGTGCCAGCAGCCGACAGGGAATGGAGACAGATACGCAGTATTTT. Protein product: CASSRQGMETDTQYF.

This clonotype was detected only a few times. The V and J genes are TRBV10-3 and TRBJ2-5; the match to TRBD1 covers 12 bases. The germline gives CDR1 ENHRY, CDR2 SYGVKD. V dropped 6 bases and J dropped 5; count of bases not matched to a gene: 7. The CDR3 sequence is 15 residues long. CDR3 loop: CAIRTGTGGQETQYF. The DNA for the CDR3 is TGTGCCATCAGAACCGGGACAGGGGGCCAGGAGACCCAGTACTTC.

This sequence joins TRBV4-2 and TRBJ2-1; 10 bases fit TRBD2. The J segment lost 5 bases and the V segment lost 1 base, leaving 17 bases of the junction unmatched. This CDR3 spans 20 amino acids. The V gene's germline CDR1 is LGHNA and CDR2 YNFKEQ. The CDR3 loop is CASSQGELAGILDRNNEQFF. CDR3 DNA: TGTGCCAGCAGCCAAGGGGAACTAGCGGGAATCCTGGATCGGAACAATGAGCAGTTCTTC.

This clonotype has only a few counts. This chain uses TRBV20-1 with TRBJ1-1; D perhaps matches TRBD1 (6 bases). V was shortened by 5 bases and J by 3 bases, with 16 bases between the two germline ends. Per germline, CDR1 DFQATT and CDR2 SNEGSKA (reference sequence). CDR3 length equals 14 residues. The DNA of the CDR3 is TGCAGTGCTCCAGATGGGGGCCAGTACACTGAAGCTTTCTTT. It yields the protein CSAPDGGQYTEAFF.

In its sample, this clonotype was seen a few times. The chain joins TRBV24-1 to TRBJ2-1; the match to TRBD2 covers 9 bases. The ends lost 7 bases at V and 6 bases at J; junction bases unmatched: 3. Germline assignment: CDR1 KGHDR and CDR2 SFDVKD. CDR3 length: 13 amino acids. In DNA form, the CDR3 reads TGTGCCACCAGCCTAGCGGGAAGCAATGAGCAGTTCTTC. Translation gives CATSLAGSNEQFF.